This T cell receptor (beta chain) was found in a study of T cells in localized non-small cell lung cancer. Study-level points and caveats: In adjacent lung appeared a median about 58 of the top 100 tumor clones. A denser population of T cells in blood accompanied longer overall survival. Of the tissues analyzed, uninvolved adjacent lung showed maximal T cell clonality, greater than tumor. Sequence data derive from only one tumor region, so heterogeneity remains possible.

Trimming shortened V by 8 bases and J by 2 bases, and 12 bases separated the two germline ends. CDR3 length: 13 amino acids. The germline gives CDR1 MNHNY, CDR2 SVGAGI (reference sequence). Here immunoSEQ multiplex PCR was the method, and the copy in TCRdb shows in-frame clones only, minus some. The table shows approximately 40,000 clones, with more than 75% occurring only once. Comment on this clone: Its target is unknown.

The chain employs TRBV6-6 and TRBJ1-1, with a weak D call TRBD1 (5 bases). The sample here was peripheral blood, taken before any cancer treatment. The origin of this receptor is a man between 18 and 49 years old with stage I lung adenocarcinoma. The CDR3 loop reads CASSRDRNTEAFF. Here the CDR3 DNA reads TGTGCCAGCTCCCGGGACCGAAACACTGAAGCTTTCTTT.